This T cell receptor beta chain was recorded in a study of cytomegalovirus exposure and HLA in healthy donors. Overall study results and limits: Further analysis, carried out later, found HLA-associated TCR beta chains more clonally expanded than equally common other chains.

Trimming took 6 bases from V and 0 from J; bases not matched to a gene: 5. CDR1 and CDR2 (germline): SGHRS, YFSETQ. This CDR3 contains 14 residues. Researchers ran the PCR with 60 Vbeta and 13 Jbeta primers. Per the study methods: In a later analysis, 8.5 million to 14 million of 75 million to 90 million unique beta chains occurred in at least two donors. Assay: immunoSEQ multiplex PCR; the TCRdb copy retains only in-frame clones and omits some. The V and J calls and the clone size are those of that table, but D and trimming were determined from the DNA. The sample has about 110,000 clones, just under 70% seen once; the top ten hold 4.5% to 5.5%. This clone has only one observation. The antigen is undetermined.

Sequenced: PBMCs. The chain is built from TRBV5-1 and TRBJ1-1; 7 bases are a match to TRBD1. The sequence derives from a woman between 65 and 79 years old in good health and CMV-seropositive. The CDR3 region is CASTETGMNTEAFF. Written as DNA, the CDR3 is TGCGCCAGCACCGAGACAGGGATGAACACTGAAGCTTTCTTT. The full variable domain, its missing parts supplied by reference TRBV5-1 and TRBJ1-1, is KAGVTQTPRYLIKTRGQQVTLSCSPISGHRSVSWYQQTPGQGLQFLFEYFSETQRNKGNFPGRFSGRQFSNSRSEMNVSTLELGDSALYLCASTETGMNTEAFFGQGTRLTVV.